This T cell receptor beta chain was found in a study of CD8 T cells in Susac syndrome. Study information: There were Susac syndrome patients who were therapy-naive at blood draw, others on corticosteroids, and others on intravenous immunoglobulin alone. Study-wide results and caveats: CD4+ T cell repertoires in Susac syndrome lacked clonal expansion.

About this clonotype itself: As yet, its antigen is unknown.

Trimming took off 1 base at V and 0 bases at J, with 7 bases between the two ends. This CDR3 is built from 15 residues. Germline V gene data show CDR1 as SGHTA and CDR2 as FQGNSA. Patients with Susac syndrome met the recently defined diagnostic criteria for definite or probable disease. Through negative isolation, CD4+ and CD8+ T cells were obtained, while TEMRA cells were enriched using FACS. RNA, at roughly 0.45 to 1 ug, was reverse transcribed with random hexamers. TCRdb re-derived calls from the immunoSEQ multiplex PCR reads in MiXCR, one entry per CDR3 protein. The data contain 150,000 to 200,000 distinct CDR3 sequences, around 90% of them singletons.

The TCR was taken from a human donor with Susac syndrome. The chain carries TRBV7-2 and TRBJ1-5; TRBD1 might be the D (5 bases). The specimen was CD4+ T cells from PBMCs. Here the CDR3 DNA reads TGTGCCAGCAGCTTAGGACAGAATAGCAATCAGCCCCAGCATTTT. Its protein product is CASSLGQNSNQPQHF.